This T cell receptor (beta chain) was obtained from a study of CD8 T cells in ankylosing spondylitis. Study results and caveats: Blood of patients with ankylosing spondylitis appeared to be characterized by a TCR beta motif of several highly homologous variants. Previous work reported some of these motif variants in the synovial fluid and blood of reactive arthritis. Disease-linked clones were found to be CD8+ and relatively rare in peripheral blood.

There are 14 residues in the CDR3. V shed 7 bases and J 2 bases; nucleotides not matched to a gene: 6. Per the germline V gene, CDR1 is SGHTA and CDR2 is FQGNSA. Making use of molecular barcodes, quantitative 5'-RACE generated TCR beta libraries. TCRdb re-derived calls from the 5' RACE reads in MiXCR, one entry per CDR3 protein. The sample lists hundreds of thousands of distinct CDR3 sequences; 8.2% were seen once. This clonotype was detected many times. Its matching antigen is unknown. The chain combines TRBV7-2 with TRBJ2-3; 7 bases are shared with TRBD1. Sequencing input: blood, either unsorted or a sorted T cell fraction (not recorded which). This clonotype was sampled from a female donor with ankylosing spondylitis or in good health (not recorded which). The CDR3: CASIPDRYTDTQYF. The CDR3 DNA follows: TGTGCCAGCATACCGGACAGGTACACAGATACGCAGTATTTT.